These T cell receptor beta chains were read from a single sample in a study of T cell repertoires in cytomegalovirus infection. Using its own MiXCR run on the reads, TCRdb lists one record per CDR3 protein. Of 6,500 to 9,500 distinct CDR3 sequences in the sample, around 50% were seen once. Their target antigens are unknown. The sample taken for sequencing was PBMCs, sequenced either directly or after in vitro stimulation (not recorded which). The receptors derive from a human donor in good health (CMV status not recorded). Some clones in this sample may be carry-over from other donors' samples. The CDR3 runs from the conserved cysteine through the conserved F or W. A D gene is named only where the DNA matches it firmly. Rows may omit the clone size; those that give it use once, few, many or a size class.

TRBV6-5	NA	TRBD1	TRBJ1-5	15	TGTGCCACAGGCCTCCGACAGGGGACAACTCAGCCCCATCATTTT	CATGLRQGTTQPHHF
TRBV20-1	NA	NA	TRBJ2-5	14	TGCAGTGCTAGTTCTCTAATCGAGGGAGAGACCCAGTACTTC	CSASSLIEGETQYF
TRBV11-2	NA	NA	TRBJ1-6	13	TGTGCCAGCCGCTTAGTTGGGAGGGCCTCCCTCCCCTTT	CASRLVGRASLPF
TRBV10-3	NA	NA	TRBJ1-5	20	TGTGCCATCATTGAGTCGGAACAGGTGAGGGACGAGACTCGCAATCAGCCCCAGCATTTT	CAIIESEQVRDETRNQPQHF
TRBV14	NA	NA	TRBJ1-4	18	TGTGCCAGCAGCCAAGAAGTTGGATGGCCAGGAGATAATGAAAAACTGTTTTTT	CASSQEVGWPGDNEKLFF
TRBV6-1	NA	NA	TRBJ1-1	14	TGTGCCAGCAGCTGGGACATACTGAACACTGAAGCTTTCTTT	CASSWDILNTEAFF
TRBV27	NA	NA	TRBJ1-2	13	TGTGCCAGCAGTTTATACGAGGGAAGAGGCTACACCTTC	CASSLYEGRGYTF
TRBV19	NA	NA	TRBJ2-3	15	TGTGCCAGTACAGCACAAAGGGGGGGTGGAGATACGCAGTATTTT	CASTAQRGGGDTQYF
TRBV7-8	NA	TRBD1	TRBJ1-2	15	TGTGCCAGCAGCCCCGCGACAGGGGGCGCGTTTGGCTACACCTTC	CASSPATGGAFGYTF
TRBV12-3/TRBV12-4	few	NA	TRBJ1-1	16	TGTGCCAGCAGCCTCCTGGGTTCCAAACAGGGCACTGAAGCTTTCTTT	CASSLLGSKQGTEAFF
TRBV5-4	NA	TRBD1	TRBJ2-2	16	TGTGCCAGCAGCTCCGGACAGGGGTCGTTAGCCGGGGAGCTGTTTTTT	CASSSGQGSLAGELFF
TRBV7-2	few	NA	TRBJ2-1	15	TGTGCCAGCAGCTTTCGAGCGGCCGGGTGGAATGAGCAGTTCTTC	CASSFRAAGWNEQFF